The T cell receptor beta chain described here comes from a study of blood T cell repertoires in COVID-19 (TCRdb year 2020). Regarding the research as a whole: Collaborator samples came from the United States, Italy and Spain and covered acute and convalescent phases of COVID-19. The prospective study material was composed of cDNA or gDNA derived from T cells, B-cell-depleted T cells, or PBMCs. Deeply sampled blood TCRbeta repertoires from subjects exposed to, actively infected with, or recovered from COVID-19 were included in the dataset. The repertoires were released in a freely available public database intended as a resource for research on the immune response to SARS-CoV-2. Samples were obtained from the ongoing ImmuneRACE study (first 160 participants) and from over a thousand subjects provided by 6 global collaborators. The sample metadata nearly always contained a de-identified subject ID, COVID-19 status, age in years and sex. Where available, HLA class I and class II types were obtained from metadata supplied by the sample provider rather than from assay-based typing.

Each collaborating institution followed its own protocols to collect whole blood in K2EDTA tubes. For TCRbeta analysis, collaborators shipped samples in one of three forms: frozen whole blood, isolated PBMCs, or DNA extracted from either of those sample types. A word on this clone: It lacks a known antigen. The input lacks base qualities; no much larger clone sits a single base away.

TCRbeta CDR3 regions were amplified from genomic DNA using the immunoSEQ Assay, a bias-controlled multiplex PCR. In the paper's pipeline: Nucleated cell counts per sample were estimated from amplification of reference gene primers within the assay. Sequence reads were collapsed and filtered to measure the absolute abundance of every unique TCRbeta CDR3 rearrangement. For each sample, productive Simpson clonality was calculated as the square root of Simpson's diversity index over productive rearrangements. TCRdb mirrors the immuneACCESS table, restricted to in-frame sequences. Some clones are absent from its copies; in checked studies, under half trace to an unresolved V gene, and the reason for the others is unknown. D and trimming come from the DNA, and the V and J calls and clone size come from that table. The sample data list tens of thousands of clones, and 87% of these were observed just once. About 4% of the sample lies in the top ten.

What the study reported, not specific to this receptor: The amount of clinical and demographic metadata varied by source and participant and was provided uncurated.

The germline V gene supplies CDR1 SGHRS and CDR2 YFSETQ. Its CDR3 holds 15 amino acids, cysteine through phenylalanine. This entry keeps only the CDR3 DNA: 45 bases, framed from base 1. Germline trimming: 3 bases from V, 3 bases from J; junction bases outside gene matches: 4. The receptor's source is a man in his sixties with acute or convalescent COVID-19. The V and J genes are TRBV5-1 and TRBJ2-5, and 11 junctional nucleotides match TRBD1. The sequenced material came from peripheral blood. DNA sequence: TGCGCCAGCAGCTCGGGGGACAGGGGGAAAGAGACCCAGTACTTC. Translated, this is CASSSGDRGKETQYF.